The 26 T cell receptor beta chains listed next were all sequenced from one sample in a study of cytomegalovirus exposure and HLA in healthy donors (TCRdb year 2017). The protocol used for the library was the immunoSEQ multiplex PCR assay. The multiplex PCR relied on a mix of 60 forward primers for TCR Vbeta segments and 13 reverse primers for TCR Jbeta segments. Here the immuneACCESS table is served through TCRdb, limited to in-frame sequences with V and J called. Missing clones are a known gap in these copies; in checked studies unresolved V genes cover under half, and the rest lacks a known reason. The sample records 120,000 to 150,000 clones, roughly four fifths of which are singletons. The ten biggest clones cover 3.2% of the sample. Sequenced material: PBMCs. The receptors shown here come from a man in his late teens or twenties in good health and CMV-seropositive.

The chain combines TRBV6-1 with TRBJ2-2, with 11 bases that match TRBD2. CDR1 and CDR2 from the germline V gene are MNHNS and SASEGT. The CDR3 sequence is 16 residues long. V shed 0 bases and J 3 bases; nucleotides not matched to a gene: 0. The CDR3 region is CASSEATSGDTGELFF. The DNA for the CDR3 is TGTGCCAGCAGTGAAGCGACTAGCGGGGACACCGGGGAGCTGTTTTTT.

The chain has TRBV28 and TRBJ1-5, with a possible D match to TRBD1 (5 bases). Trimming shortened V by 6 bases and J by 1 base, and 16 bases separated the two germline ends. CDR1 and CDR2 from the germline V gene are MDHEN and SYDVKM. This CDR3 is 16 amino acids long. The CDR3 DNA follows: TGTGCCAGCAGATCCACCCTTGGGGGGAGCAATCAGCCCCAGCATTTT. It codes for CASRSTLGGSNQPQHF.

V and J are TRBV6-5 and TRBJ1-2; TRBD1 agrees at 10 bases. The junction had 6 bases not matched to a gene; V was cut back by 0 bases and J by 8 bases. Per germline, CDR1 MNHEY and CDR2 SVGAGI. The CDR3 extends over 15 amino acids. The CDR3 region has the DNA TGTGCCAGCAGTTACTCCGGGACAGGGGTCGGAGGCTACACCTTC. Protein product: CASSYSGTGVGGYTF.

As for this clone: One end of the junction does not line up with germline, which may come from a read error. The chain links TRBV19 to TRBJ2-1; 14 nucleotides agree with TRBD2. The CDR3 loop spans 15 amino acids. CDR1 is LNHDA, CDR2 SQIVND, per germline (reference sequence). In nucleotides, the CDR3 is TGTGCCAGTAGTACCACACGACTAGCGGGAGGGCACAGGCTCTTC. Its translation: CASSTTRLAGGHRLF.

In DNA, the CDR3 is TGTGCCACCAGGAGTTCTAGGGATACGCAGTATTTT. It yields the protein CATRSSRDTQYF. V usage is TRBV15 and J usage is TRBJ2-3, with D uncertain. Trimming shortened V by 6 bases and J by 6 bases, and 10 bases separated the two germline ends. Germline V CDR1 and CDR2: LNHNV, YYDKDF (reference sequence). CDR3 length equals 12 residues.

This clone was counted once. The chain has TRBV6-5 and TRBJ2-1; 8 nucleotides align to TRBD2. In germline, CDR1 is MNHEY, CDR2 SVGAGI. Unmatched junction bases numbered 9, after V lost 1 base and J lost 7 bases. This CDR3 is 16 amino acids long. The CDR3 sequence: CASSYFLPGLGNEQFF. CDR3 in DNA: TGTGCCAGCAGTTACTTCTTACCGGGACTAGGAAATGAGCAGTTCTTC.

The V call is TRBV10-2, the J call TRBJ2-1, with 9 bases lining up with TRBD2. The CDR3 has 14 residues. V shed 2 bases, J shed 9 bases, and the junction held 5 bases outside the gene matches. Germline loops: CDR1 WSHSY, CDR2 SAAADI. The CDR3 sequence is CASSEGLALFEQFF. In nucleotides, the CDR3 is TGCGCCAGCAGTGAGGGACTAGCGTTATTTGAGCAGTTCTTC.

The CDR3: CASSMRTGWTEAFF. Here the CDR3 DNA reads TGTGCCAGCAGTATGAGGACAGGGTGGACTGAAGCTTTCTTT. The rearrangement uses TRBV28 and TRBJ1-1, with 8 nucleotides matching TRBD1. This CDR3 region has 14 residues. The V gene end was trimmed by 5 bases and the J gene end by 5 bases; junction bases not matched to a gene: 7. Germline loops: CDR1 MDHEN, CDR2 SYDVKM. The variable domain in full, completed from reference TRBV28 and TRBJ1-1, reads DVKVTQSSRYLVKRTGEKVFLECVQDMDHENMFWYRQDPGLGLRLIYFSYDVKMKEKGDIPEGYSVSREKKERFSLILESASTNQTSMYLCASSMRTGWTEAFFGQGTRLTVV.

The chain joins TRBV7-9 to TRBJ2-7; 13 bases match TRBD2. V gave up 4 bases and J gave up 7 bases; unmatched junction bases: 4. The CDR3 totals 14 residues. Germline V CDR1 and CDR2: SEHNR, FQNEAQ (reference sequence). Written as DNA, the CDR3 is TGTGCCAGCAGCTCACTAGCGGGAGGGGGGGAGCAGTACTTC. Translated: CASSSLAGGGEQYF.

The V gene is TRBV27, the J gene TRBJ1-1; D ambiguous. This CDR3 is built from 13 residues. V gave up 4 bases and J gave up 5 bases, with 11 bases separating them. Germline CDR1 reads MNHEY; CDR2 reads SMNVEV (reference sequence). In nucleotides, the CDR3 is TGTGCCAGCAGTTCCGGAAGAGGGACTGAAGCTTTCTTT. Translation gives CASSSGRGTEAFF.

The chain employs TRBV23-1 and TRBJ2-3; 13 bases line up with TRBD2. TRBV23-1 is marked as an open reading frame, function uncertain. V lost 4 bases and J lost 2; bases outside the gene matches: 6. The CDR3 consists of 17 residues. CDR3 sequence reads: CASSLWTSGGDTDTQYF. DNA of the CDR3: TGCGCCAGCAGTCTCTGGACTAGCGGGGGCGACACAGATACGCAGTATTTT.

This clone was seen a few times. The V gene is TRBV28, the J gene TRBJ1-1; 7 bases are a match to TRBD1. Losses at the gene ends were 5 bases for V and 3 bases for J; bases not matched to a gene: 12. CDR1 and CDR2 from the germline V gene are MDHEN and SYDVKM. The CDR3 length is 16 residues. CDR3 sequence: CASSPNRGWSDTEAFF. The CDR3 DNA reads TGTGCCAGCAGTCCGAACAGGGGTTGGTCGGACACTGAAGCTTTCTTT.

For the CDR3, the DNA is TGTGCCAGCAGAAGAACACTGAACACTGAAGCTTTCTTT. Its protein product is CASRRTLNTEAFF. The chain is built from TRBV6-5 and TRBJ1-1; D unclear. The CDR3 runs to 13 residues. Trimming removed 6 bases at V and 0 bases at J, with 8 bases between. Germline lookup yields CDR1 MNHEY and CDR2 SVGAGI.

This sequence joins TRBV5-1 and TRBJ2-3; D unresolved. Trimming removed 0 bases from V and 6 bases from J, with 11 bases in between. The CDR3 has 14 amino acids. Germline CDR1 is SGHRS and CDR2 is YFSETQ. CDR3 residues: CASSLDNAADTQYF. The CDR3 nucleotides read TGCGCCAGCAGCTTGGACAACGCGGCGGATACGCAGTATTTT.

The genes are TRBV28 and TRBJ1-5, with D maybe TRBD1 (5 bases). The CDR3 covers 15 residues. Germline CDR1 and CDR2: MDHEN and SYDVKM. V was shortened by 5 bases and J by 1 base, with 12 bases between the two germline ends. The CDR3: CASSQQERSNQPQHF. The CDR3 DNA reads as TGTGCCAGCAGTCAACAGGAGAGAAGCAATCAGCCCCAGCATTTT.

This chain uses TRBV4-1 with TRBJ2-5; possibly TRBD2 for D (7 bases). With the DNA end fitting TRBJ2-7 better, the J assignment may be wrong. This CDR3 spans 15 amino acids. CDR1 and CDR2 (germline): MGHRA, YSYEKL. The DNA of the CDR3 is TGCGCCAGCAGCCAGAGTAGGGGGGGAAACTACGAGCAGTACTTC. This translates into CASSQSRGGNYEQYF.

The chain couples TRBV6-6 to TRBJ2-1; 14 positions match TRBD2. CDR3 length equals 16 residues. With V trimmed by 6 bases and J by 8 bases, 9 bases remained unmatched. CDR1 and CDR2 from the germline V gene are MNHNY and SVGAGI (reference sequence). CDR3 sequence (DNA): TGTGCCAGCAGCAAGGGACTAGCGGGAGAGGTTGATGAGCAGTTCTTC. Residues: CASSKGLAGEVDEQFF.

V gene TRBV7-9 combines with J gene TRBJ1-4; D is uncertain. The V end lost 5 bases, the J end lost 5 bases, and 12 bases lay between the germline ends. Germline V lookup: CDR1 SEHNR, CDR2 FQNEAQ (reference sequence). The length of the CDR3 is 14 residues. The CDR3 loop reads CASSLSSGNEKLFF. CDR3 bases: TGTGCCAGCAGCCTTAGTTCGGGGAATGAAAAACTGTTTTTT.

The chain has TRBV30 and TRBJ1-5, with D maybe TRBD1 (5 bases). The CDR3 has 15 residues. The germline CDR1 and CDR2 sequences are GTSNPN and SVGIG (reference sequence). Deletions cut 3 bases from V and 1 base from J, with 13 bases between. This chain's CDR3 is CAWREMGGSNQPQHF. The DNA for the CDR3 is TGTGCCTGGAGGGAGATGGGGGGAAGCAATCAGCCCCAGCATTTT.

The rearrangement joins TRBV7-9 to TRBJ2-5; 10 nucleotides agree with TRBD2. Trimming cost V 1 base and J 2 bases; bases outside gene matches: 1. The germline gives CDR1 SEHNR, CDR2 FQNEAQ (reference sequence). The CDR3 contains 15 residues. The CDR3 DNA reads TGTGCCAGCAGCTTAGGACTAGCGGGTCAAGAGACCCAGTACTTC. Its translation: CASSLGLAGQETQYF. Full variable domain (remainder filled in from reference TRBV7-9 and TRBJ2-5): DTGVSQNPRHKITKRGQNVTFRCDPISEHNRLYWYRQTLGQGPEFLTYFQNEAQLEKSRLLSDRFSAERPKGSFSTLEIQRTEQGDSAMYLCASSLGLAGQETQYFGPGTRLLVL.

J is TRBJ2-7 and V is TRBV19; a possible D gene is TRBD1 (6 bases). Germline V gene data show CDR1 as LNHDA and CDR2 as SQIVND (reference sequence). The length of the CDR3 is 14 residues. The V and J ends lost 3 bases and 2 bases respectively, with 11 bases between them. For the CDR3, the DNA is TGTGCCAGTAGTATGGCAGGGGCCACCTACGAGCAGTACTTC. Its translation: CASSMAGATYEQYF. Full variable domain (missing parts from reference TRBV19 and TRBJ2-7): DGGITQSPKYLFRKEGQNVTLSCEQNLNHDAMYWYRQDPGQGLRLIYYSQIVNDFQKGDIAEGYSVSREKKESFPLTVTSAQKNPTAFYLCASSMAGATYEQYFGPGTRLTVT.

This clone appeared a few times. The DNA of the CDR3 is TGTGCCAGCAGTTTCTCGGGGGGCTACGAGCAGTACTTC. Translation gives CASSFSGGYEQYF. The rearrangement joins TRBV27 to TRBJ2-7, with 7 positions matching TRBD2. Germline V gene sequence: CDR1 MNHEY, CDR2 SMNVEV (reference sequence). The CDR3 has 13 residues. J was trimmed by 3 bases and V by 3 bases; bases with no gene match: 2.

J is TRBJ2-7 and V is TRBV6-5; D possibly corresponds to TRBD2 (6 bases). Germline V gives CDR1 MNHEY, CDR2 SVGAGI. This CDR3 contains 16 residues. V lost 1 base and J 3 bases, leaving 16 bases between the germline ends. This CDR3 is CASSYFSGSGLYEQYF. The DNA for the CDR3 is TGTGCCAGCAGTTACTTCAGCGGTAGCGGTCTCTACGAGCAGTACTTC.

The chain recombines TRBV27 with TRBJ2-7; the match to TRBD2 covers 11 bases. The CDR3 totals 16 residues. Germline V gene lookup returns CDR1 MNHEY and CDR2 SMNVEV (reference sequence). J lost 5 bases, V lost 5 bases, and 11 bases had no gene match. In DNA, the CDR3 is TGTGCCAGCAGTCCTATCTTAGCGGGAGGGCCTAACGAGCAGTACTTC. As protein: CASSPILAGGPNEQYF.

The CDR3: CASSPPSFEAFF. The CDR3 coding sequence is TGTGCCAGCAGCCCCCCGAGTTTTGAAGCTTTCTTT. The chain is built from TRBV9 and TRBJ1-1; unclear D gene. The germline CDR1 and CDR2 sequences are SGDLS and YYNGEE. V gave up 4 bases and J gave up 7 bases, with 11 bases separating them. The CDR3 consists of 12 residues.

This rearrangement joins TRBV19 to TRBJ2-3; D unclear. CDR1 and CDR2 (germline): LNHDA, SQIVND (reference sequence). The ends were cut back, 4 bases at V and 2 bases at J, with 10 bases in the middle. The CDR3 has 14 amino acids. Here the CDR3 DNA reads TGTGCCAGTAGTAGGGCATTTTACACAGATACGCAGTATTTT. As protein: CASSRAFYTDTQYF.